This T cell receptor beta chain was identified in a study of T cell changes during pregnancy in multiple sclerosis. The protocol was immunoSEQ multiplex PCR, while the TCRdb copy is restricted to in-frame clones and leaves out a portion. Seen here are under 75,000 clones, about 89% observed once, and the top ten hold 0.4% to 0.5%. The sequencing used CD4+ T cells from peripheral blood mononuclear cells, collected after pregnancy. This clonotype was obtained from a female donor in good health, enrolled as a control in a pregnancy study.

CDR3 residues: CAWSRGPLSYNEQFF. The CDR3 DNA sequence: TGTGCCTGGAGTAGGGGCCCTCTCTCCTACAATGAGCAGTTCTTC. The V and J genes are TRBV30 and TRBJ2-1, with a possible D match to TRBD1 (5 bases). The CDR3 extends over 15 amino acids. Trimming took 2 bases from V and 0 from J, leaving 11 bases between them. Germline CDR1 is GTSNPN and CDR2 is SVGIG (reference sequence).